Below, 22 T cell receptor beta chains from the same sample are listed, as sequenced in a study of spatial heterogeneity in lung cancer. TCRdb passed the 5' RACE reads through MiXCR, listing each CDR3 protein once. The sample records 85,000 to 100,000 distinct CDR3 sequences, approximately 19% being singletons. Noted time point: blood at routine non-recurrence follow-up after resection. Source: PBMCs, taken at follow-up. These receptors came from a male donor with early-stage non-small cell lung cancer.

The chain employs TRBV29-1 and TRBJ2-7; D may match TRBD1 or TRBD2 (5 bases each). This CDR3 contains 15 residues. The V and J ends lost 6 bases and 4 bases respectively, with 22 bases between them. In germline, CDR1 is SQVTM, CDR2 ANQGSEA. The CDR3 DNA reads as TGCAGCGTGGGGGTCCTCCTTGGGGAGAGATACGAGCAGTACTTC. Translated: CSVGVLLGERYEQYF.

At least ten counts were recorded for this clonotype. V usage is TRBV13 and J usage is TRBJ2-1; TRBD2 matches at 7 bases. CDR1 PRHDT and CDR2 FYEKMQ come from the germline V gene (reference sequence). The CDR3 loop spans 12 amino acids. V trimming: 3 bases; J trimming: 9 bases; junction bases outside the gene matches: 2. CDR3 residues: CASSFGLGEQFF. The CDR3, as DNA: TGTGCCAGCAGCTTCGGACTAGGTGAGCAGTTCTTC. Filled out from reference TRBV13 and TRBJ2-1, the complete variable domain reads AAGVIQSPRHLIKEKRETATLKCYPIPRHDTVYWYQQGPGQDPQFLISFYEKMQSDKGSIPDRFSAQQFSDYHSELNMSSLELGDSALYFCASSFGLGEQFFGPGTRLTVL.

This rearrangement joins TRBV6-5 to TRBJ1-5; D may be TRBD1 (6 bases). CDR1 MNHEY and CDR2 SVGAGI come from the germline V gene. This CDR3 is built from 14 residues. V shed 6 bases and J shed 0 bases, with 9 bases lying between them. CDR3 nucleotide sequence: TGTGCCAGCAGCCACAGGGATAGCAATCAGCCCCAGCATTTT. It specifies CASSHRDSNQPQHF.

The CDR3 sequence: CASRMKTSGSTGELFF. CDR3 DNA sequence: TGTGCCAGCAGGATGAAGACTAGCGGGAGTACCGGGGAGCTGTTTTTT. The rearrangement links TRBV6-5 to TRBJ2-2, with TRBD2 matching 12 bases. CDR1 is MNHEY, CDR2 SVGAGI, per germline. CDR3 length equals 16 residues. V was pared by 6 bases and J by 5 bases, with 7 bases of the junction left unmatched.

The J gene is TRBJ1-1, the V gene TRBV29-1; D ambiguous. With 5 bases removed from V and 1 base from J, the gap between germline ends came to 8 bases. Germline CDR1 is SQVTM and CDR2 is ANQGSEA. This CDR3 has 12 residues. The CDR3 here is CSVLKGNTEAFF. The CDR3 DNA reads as TGCAGCGTTCTCAAGGGGAACACTGAAGCTTTCTTT.

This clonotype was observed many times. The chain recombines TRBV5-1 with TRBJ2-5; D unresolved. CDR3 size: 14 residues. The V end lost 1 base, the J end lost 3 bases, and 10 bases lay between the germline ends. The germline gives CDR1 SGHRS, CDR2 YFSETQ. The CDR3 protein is CASSLFLVEETQYF. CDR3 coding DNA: TGCGCCAGCAGCTTGTTTCTAGTCGAAGAGACCCAGTACTTC.

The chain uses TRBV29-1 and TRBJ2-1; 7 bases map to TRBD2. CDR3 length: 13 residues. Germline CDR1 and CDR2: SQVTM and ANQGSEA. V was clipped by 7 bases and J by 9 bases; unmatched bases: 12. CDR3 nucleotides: TGCAGCGGCGCGCAGCGGGATCGGGGTGAGCAGTTCTTC. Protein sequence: CSGAQRDRGEQFF.

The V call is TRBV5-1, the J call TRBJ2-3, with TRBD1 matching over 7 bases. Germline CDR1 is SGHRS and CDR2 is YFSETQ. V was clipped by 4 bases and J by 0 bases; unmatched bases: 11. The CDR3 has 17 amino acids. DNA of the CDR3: TGCGCCAGCAGCATGACCCCGACAGGGAGTAGCACAGATACGCAGTATTTT. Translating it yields CASSMTPTGSSTDTQYF.

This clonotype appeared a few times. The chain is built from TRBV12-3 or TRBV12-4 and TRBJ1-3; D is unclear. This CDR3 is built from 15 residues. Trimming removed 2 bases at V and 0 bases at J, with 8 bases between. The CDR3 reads CASSLSGTSGNTIYF. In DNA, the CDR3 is TGTGCCAGCAGTTTAAGCGGTACCTCTGGAAACACCATATATTTT.

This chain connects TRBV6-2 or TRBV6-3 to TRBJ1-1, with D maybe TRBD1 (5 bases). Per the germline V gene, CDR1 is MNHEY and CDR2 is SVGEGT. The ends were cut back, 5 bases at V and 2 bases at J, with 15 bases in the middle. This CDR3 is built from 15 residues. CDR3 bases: TGTGCCAGCAGTAAAAGCGGGGCGGGAAACACTGAAGCTTTCTTT. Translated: CASSKSGAGNTEAFF.

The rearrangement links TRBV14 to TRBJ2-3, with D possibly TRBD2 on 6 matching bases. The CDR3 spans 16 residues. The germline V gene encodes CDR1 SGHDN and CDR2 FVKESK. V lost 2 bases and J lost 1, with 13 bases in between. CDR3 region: CASSQPHGGGTDTQYF. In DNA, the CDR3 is TGTGCCAGCAGCCAACCCCACGGAGGGGGCACAGATACGCAGTATTTT.

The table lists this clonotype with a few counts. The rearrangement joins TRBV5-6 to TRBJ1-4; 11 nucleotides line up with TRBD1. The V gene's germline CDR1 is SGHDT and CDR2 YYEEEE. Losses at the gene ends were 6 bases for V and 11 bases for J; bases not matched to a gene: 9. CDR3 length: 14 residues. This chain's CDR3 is CASTLRTGGRKLFF. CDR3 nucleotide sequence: TGTGCCAGCACCCTAAGGACAGGGGGCCGGAAACTGTTTTTT.

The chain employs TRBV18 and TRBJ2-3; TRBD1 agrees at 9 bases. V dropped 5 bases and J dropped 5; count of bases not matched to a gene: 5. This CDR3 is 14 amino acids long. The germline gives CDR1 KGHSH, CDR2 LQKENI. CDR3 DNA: TGTGCCAGCTCAGCACAGGGGGCAGTAGATACGCAGTATTTT. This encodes CASSAQGAVDTQYF.

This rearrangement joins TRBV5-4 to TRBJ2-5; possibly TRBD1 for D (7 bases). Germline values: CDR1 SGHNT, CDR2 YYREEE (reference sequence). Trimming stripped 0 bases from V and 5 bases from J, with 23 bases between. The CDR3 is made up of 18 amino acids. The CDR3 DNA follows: TGTGCCAGCAGCTTGGAAATGTTGGCAGGGGGAGGTCGGGAGACCCAGTACTTC. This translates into CASSLEMLAGGGRETQYF.

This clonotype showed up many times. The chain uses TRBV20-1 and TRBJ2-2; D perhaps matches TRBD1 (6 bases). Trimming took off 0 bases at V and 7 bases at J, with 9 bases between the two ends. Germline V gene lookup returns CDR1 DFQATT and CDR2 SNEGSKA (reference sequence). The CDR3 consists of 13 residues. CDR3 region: CSAREAGVGELFF. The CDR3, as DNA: TGCAGTGCTAGAGAGGCAGGGGTCGGGGAGCTGTTTTTT.

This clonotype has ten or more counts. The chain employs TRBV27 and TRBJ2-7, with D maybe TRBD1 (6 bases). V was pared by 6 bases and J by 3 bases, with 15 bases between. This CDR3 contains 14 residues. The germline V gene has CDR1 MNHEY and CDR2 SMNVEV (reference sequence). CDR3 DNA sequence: TGTGCCAGCAGAGAGGGCGCAGGGGTCTACGAGCAGTACGTC. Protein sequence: CASREGAGVYEQYV.

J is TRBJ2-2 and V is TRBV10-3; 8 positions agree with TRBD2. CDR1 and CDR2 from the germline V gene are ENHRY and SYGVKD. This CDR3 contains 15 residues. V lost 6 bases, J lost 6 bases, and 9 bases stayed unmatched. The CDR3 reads CAISSGLAGAGELFF. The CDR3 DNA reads TGTGCCATCAGCTCTGGACTAGCCGGAGCCGGGGAGCTGTTTTTT.

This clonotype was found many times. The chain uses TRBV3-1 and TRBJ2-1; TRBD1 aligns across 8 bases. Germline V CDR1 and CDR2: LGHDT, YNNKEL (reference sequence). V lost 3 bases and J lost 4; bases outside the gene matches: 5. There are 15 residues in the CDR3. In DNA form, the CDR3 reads TGTGCCAGCAGCCACAGGGGGCCACTTTACAATGAGCAGTTCTTC. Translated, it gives CASSHRGPLYNEQFF.

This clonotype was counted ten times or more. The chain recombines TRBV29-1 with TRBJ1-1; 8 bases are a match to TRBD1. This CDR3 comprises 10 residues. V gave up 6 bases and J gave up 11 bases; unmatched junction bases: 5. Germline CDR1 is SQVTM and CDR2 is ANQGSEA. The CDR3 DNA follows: TGCAGCGTGGGACAGGAATGGGCTTTCTTT. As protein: CSVGQEWAFF. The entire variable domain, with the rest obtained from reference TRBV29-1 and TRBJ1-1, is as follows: SAVISQKPSRDICQRGTSLTIQCQVDSQVTMMFWYRQQPGQSLTLIATANQGSEATYESGFVIDKFPISRPNLTFSTLTVSNMSPEDSSIYLCSVGQEWAFFGQGTRLTVV.

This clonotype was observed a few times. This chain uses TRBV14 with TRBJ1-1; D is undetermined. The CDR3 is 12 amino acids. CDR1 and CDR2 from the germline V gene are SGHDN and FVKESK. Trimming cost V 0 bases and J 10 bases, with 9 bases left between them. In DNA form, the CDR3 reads TGTGCCAGCAGCCAAGACAGGAAGCGAGCTTTCTTT. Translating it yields CASSQDRKRAFF.

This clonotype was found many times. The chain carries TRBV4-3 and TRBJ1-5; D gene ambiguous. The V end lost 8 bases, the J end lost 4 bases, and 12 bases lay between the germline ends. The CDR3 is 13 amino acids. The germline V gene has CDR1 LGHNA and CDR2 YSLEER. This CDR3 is CASAQNFNQPQHF. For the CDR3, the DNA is TGCGCCAGCGCACAGAACTTTAATCAGCCCCAGCATTTT.

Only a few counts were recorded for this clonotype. CDR3: CASSEARLLNTQYF. The CDR3 region has the DNA TGTGCCAGCAGTGAAGCACGACTACTTAATACGCAGTATTTT. The chain uses TRBV2 and TRBJ2-3, with D possibly matching TRBD2 (5 bases). Germline CDR1 SNHLY, CDR2 FYNNEI. The CDR3 loop spans 14 amino acids. V lost 0 bases to trimming and J lost 7 bases, with 11 bases between them.